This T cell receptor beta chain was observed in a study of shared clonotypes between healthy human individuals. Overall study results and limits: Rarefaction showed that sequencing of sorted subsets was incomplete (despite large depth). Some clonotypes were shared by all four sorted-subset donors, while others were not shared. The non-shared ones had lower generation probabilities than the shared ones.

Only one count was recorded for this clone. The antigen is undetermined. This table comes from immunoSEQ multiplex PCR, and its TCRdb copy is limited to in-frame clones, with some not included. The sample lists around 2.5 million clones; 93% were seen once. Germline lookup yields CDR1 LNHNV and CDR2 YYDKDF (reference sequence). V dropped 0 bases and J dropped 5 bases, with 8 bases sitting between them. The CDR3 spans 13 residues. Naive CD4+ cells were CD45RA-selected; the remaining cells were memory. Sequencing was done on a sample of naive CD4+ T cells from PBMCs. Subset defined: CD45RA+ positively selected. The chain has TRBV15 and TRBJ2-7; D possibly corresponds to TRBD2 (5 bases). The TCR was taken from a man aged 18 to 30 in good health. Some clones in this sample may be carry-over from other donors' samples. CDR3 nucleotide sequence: TGTGCCACCAGCAGAGATTTACTAGACGAGCAGTACTTC. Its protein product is CATSRDLLDEQYF.